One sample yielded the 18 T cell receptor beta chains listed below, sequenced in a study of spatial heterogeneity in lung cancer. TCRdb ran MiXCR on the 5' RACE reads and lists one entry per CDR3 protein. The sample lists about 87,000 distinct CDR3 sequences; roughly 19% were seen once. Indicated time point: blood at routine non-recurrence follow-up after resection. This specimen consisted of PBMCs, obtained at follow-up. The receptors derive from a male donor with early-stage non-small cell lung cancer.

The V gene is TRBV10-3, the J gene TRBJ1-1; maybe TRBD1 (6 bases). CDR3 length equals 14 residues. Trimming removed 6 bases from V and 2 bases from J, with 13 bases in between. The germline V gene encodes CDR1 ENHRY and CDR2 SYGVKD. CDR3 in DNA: TGTGCCATCAGCAAAAGACAGGACAACACTGAAGCTTTCTTT. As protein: CAISKRQDNTEAFF.

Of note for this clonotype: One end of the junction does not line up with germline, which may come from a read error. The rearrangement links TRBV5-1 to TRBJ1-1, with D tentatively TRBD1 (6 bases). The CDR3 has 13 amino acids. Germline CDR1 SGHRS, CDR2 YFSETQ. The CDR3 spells CASSWTVNTEAFF. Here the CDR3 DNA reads TGCGCCAGCAGCTGGACAGTGAACACCGAAGCTTTCTTT.

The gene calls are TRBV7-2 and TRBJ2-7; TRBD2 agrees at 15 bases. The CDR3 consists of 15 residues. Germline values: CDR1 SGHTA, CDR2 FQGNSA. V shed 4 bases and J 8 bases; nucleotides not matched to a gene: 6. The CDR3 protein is CASSSQGTSGRKQYF. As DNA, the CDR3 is TGTGCCAGCAGCTCCCAAGGGACTAGCGGGAGGAAGCAGTACTTC.

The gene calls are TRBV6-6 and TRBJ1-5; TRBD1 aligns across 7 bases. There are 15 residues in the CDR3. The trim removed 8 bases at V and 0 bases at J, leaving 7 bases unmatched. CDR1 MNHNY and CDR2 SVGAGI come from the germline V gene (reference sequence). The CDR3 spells CASGPGTASNQPQHF. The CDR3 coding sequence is TGTGCCAGCGGACCCGGGACAGCTAGCAATCAGCCCCAGCATTTT.

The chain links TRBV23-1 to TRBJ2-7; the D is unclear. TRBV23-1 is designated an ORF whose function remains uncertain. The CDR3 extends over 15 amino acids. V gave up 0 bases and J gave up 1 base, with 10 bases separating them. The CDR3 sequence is CASSQSCEASYEQYF. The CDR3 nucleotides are TGCGCCAGCAGTCAATCGTGCGAAGCGTCCTACGAGCAGTACTTC.

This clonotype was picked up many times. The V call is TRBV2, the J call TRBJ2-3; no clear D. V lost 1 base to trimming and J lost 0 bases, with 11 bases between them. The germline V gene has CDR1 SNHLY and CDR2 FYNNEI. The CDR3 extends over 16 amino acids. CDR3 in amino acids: CASSEDTPSSTDTQYF. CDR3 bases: TGTGCCAGCAGTGAAGACACACCATCTAGCACAGATACGCAGTATTTT.

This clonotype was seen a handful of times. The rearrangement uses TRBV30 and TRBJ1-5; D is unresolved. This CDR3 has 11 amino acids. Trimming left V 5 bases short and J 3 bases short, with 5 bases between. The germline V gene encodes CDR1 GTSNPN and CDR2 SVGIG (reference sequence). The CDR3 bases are TGTGCCTGGGGCACCAATCAGCCCCAGCATTTT. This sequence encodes CAWGTNQPQHF.

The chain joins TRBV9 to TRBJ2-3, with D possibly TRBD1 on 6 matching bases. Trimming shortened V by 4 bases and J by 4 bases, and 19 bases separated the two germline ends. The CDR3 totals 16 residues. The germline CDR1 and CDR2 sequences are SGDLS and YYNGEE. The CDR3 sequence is CASSTLGGVLADTQYF. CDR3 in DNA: TGTGCCAGCAGCACCCTAGGGGGAGTCTTGGCAGATACGCAGTATTTT.

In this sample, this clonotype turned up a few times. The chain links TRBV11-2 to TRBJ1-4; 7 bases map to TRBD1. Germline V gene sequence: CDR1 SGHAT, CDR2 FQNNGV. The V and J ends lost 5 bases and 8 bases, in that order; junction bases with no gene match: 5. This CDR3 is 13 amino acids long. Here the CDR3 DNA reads TGTGCCAGCAGCAAACAGACAGGGGAAAAACTGTTTTTT. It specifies CASSKQTGEKLFF.

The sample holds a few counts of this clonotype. This chain's CDR3 is CASSLLSGGADREQFF. The DNA of the CDR3 is TGTGCCAGCAGCTTACTCAGCGGGGGGGCCGATCGTGAGCAGTTCTTC. This chain joins TRBV11-2 and TRBJ2-1; 10 bases are a match to TRBD2. Losses at the gene ends were 2 bases for V and 9 bases for J; bases not matched to a gene: 10. Germline V gene sequence: CDR1 SGHAT, CDR2 FQNNGV. CDR3 length: 16 amino acids. Together with reference TRBV11-2 and TRBJ2-1, the CDR3 gives the full variable domain: EAGVAQSPRYKIIEKRQSVAFWCNPISGHATLYWYQQILGQGPKLLIQFQNNGVVDDSQLPKDRFSAERLKGVDSTLKIQPAKLEDSAVYLCASSLLSGGADREQFFGPGTRLTVL.

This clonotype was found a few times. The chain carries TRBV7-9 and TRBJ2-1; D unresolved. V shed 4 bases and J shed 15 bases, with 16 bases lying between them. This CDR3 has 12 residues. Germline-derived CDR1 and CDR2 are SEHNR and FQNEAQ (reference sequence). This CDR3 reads CASSSLAQRLFF. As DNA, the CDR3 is TGTGCCAGCAGCTCGTTGGCCCAGAGGCTGTTCTTC.

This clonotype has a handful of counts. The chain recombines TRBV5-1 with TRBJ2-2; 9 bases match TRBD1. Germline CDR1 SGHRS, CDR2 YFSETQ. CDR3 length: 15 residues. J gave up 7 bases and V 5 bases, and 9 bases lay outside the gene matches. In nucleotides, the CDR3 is TGCGCCAGCAGAGCAACAGGGGGCCAGGGCGGGGAGCTGTTTTTT. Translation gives CASRATGGQGGELFF.

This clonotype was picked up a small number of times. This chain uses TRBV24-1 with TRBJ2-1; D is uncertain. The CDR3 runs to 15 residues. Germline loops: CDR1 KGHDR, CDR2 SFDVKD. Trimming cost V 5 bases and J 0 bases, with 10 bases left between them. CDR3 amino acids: CATSVSGSSYNEQFF. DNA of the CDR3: TGTGCCACCAGTGTTTCGGGCAGCTCCTACAATGAGCAGTTCTTC.

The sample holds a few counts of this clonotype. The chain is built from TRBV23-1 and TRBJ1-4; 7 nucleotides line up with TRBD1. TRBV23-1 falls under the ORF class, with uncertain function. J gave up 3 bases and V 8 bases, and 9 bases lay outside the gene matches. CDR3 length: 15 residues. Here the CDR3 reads CASRDTGDANEKLFF. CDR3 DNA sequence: TGCGCCAGCCGCGACACAGGGGATGCTAATGAAAAACTGTTTTTT.

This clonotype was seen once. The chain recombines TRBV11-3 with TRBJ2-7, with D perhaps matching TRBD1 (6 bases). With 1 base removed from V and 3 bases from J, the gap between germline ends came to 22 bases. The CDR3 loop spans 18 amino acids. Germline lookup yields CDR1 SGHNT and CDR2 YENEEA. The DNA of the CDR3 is TGTGCCAGCAGCTTAGGGTACAGGGCCGCGTGCCTCGGCTACGAGCAGTACGTC. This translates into CASSLGYRAACLGYEQYV.

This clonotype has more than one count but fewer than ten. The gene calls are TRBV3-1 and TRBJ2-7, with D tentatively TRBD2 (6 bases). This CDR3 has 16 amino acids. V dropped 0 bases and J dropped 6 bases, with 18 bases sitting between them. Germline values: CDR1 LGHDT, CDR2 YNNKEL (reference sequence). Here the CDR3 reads CASSQDLYGRGSEQYF. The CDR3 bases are TGTGCCAGCAGCCAAGATCTTTACGGGAGAGGGAGCGAGCAGTACTTC.

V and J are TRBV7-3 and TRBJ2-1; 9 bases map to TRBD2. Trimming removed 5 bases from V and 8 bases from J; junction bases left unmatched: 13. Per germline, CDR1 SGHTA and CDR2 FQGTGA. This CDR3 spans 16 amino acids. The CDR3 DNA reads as TGTGCCAGCAGCCCATCCCTCCAGCGGGAGGTCGATGAGCAGTTCTTC. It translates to CASSPSLQREVDEQFF.

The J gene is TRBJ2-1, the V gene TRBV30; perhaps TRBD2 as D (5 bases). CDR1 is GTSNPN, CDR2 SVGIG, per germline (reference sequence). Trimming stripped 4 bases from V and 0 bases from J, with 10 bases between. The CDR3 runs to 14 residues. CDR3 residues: CAWTHGVSYNEQFF. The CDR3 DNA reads TGTGCCTGGACACACGGGGTCTCCTACAATGAGCAGTTCTTC.